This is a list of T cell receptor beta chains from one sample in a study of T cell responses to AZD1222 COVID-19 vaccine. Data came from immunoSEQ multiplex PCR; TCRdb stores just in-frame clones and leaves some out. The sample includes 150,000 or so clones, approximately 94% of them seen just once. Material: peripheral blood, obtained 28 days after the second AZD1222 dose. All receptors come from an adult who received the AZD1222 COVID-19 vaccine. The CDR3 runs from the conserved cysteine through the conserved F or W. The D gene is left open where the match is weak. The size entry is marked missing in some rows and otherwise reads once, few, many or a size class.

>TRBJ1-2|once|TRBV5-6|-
TGTGCCAGCAGGCCTGGATGGTTTAGAAAAGGCTACACCTTC
CASRPGWFRKGYTF
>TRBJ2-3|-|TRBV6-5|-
TGTGCCACCAGCAGGGGGGGACAGGAGGGGTATTTT
CATSRGGQEGYF
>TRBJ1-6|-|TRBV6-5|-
TGTGCCAGCTCGATAGGGATCAATTCACCCCTCCACTTT
CASSIGINSPLHF
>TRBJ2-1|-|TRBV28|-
TGTGCCAGCAGAGACACGGGACGTACCTACAATGAGCAGTTCTTC
CASRDTGRTYNEQFF
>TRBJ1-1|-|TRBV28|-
TGTGCCAGCCAGGAAGGAAAGAACACTGAAGCTTTCTTT
CASQEGKNTEAFF
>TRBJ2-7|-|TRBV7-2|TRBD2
TGTGCCAGCAGCTTAATCGGGACTAGCGGGTTTTACGAGCAGTACTTC
CASSLIGTSGFYEQYF
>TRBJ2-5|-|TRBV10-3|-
TGTGCCGCCGGGATCCAAGAGACCCAGTACTTC
CAAGIQETQYF
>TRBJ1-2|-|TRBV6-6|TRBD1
TGTGCCAGCAGTGGGGACAGGTCTTCTGGCTACACCTTC
CASSGDRSSGYTF
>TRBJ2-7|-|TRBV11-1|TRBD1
TGTGCCAGCAGCCTTCGACAGGGACCCTACGAGCAGTACTTC
CASSLRQGPYEQYF
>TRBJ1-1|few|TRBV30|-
TGTGCCTGGAGTTTAACGCAGCACACTGAAGCTTTCTTT
CAWSLTQHTEAFF
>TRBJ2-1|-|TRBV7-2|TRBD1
TGTGCCAGCAGCTTACAGTCAGGGGGAGTTTCCCACAATGAGCAGTTCTTC
CASSLQSGGVSHNEQFF
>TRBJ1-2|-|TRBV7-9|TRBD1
TGTGCCACCTCGGACAGGGGTGGCTACACCTTC
CATSDRGGYTF
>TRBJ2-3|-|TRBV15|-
TGTGCCACCAGCAGAACGTCGTACGGCACAGATACGCAGTATTTT
CATSRTSYGTDTQYF
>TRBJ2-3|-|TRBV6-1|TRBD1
TGTGCCAGCAGTGGCCGGACAGGGGGCGCGGGAGATACGCAGTATTTT
CASSGRTGGAGDTQYF
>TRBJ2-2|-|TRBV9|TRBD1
TGTGCCAGCAGGACAGGGTCGAACACCGGGGAGCTGTTTTTT
CASRTGSNTGELFF
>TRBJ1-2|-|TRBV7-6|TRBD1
TGTGCCAGCAGCTTAGTCAGGGGGCTCGGCTACACCTTC
CASSLVRGLGYTF
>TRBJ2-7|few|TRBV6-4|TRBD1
TGTGCCAGCAGTGACTGTCCCGGGACAGGGACCACCTACGAGCAGTACTTC
CASSDCPGTGTTYEQYF
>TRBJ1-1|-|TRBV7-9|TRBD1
TGTGCCAGCAGCTTCCGGACAGGGACGAACACTGAAGCTTTCTTT
CASSFRTGTNTEAFF
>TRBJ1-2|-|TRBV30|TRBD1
TGTGCCTGGATTTCACCGGGACAGGGAAGGCTAGGGTATGGCTACACCTTC
CAWISPGQGRLGYGYTF
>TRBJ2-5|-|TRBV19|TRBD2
TGTGCCAGTAGTATAGTGGCGGGACTAGCTGCCGAGACCCAGTACTTC
CASSIVAGLAAETQYF
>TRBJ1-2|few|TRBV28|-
TGTGCCAGCAGTCTGGGCCCGGACAGCTATGGCTACACCTTC
CASSLGPDSYGYTF
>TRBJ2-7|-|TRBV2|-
TGTGCCAGCAGGTACACAAACCCCGAGCAGTACTTC
CASRYTNPEQYF
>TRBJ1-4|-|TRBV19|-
TGTGCCAGTACCAGTGGGGGGGCGAGGGAAAAACTGTTTTTT
CASTSGGAREKLFF
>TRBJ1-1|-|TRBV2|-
TGTGCCAGCAGTGAAGGGGGCCGCGGGCCTGAAGCTTTCTTT
CASSEGGRGPEAFF
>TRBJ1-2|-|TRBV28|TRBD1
TGTGCCAGCAGTTTTCCCGGGGGACAGATGAATGGCTACACCTTC
CASSFPGGQMNGYTF
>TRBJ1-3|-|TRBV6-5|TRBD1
TGTGCCAGCAGCCTAACCGGGACAGGGAGAAACACCATATATTTT
CASSLTGTGRNTIYF
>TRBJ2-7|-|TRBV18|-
TGTGCCAGCTCACCCCCACAGCCCTACGAGCAGTACTTC
CASSPPQPYEQYF
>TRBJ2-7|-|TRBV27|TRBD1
TGTGCCAGCAGCTGGGGACAGGGGGTTTACGAGCAGTACTTC
CASSWGQGVYEQYF
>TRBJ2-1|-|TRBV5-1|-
TGCGCCAGCAGCCCGGTCACCTTCGGGGAGCAGTTCTTC
CASSPVTFGEQFF
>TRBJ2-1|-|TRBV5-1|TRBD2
TGCGCCAGCACCTCTCTTGGGCTAGCGGGAGGAGGTGAGCAGTTCTTC
CASTSLGLAGGGEQFF
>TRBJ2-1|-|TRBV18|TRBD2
TGTGCCAGCTCACCACCCGGTCAACTTGGGACTAGCTATGAGCAGTTCTTC
CASSPPGQLGTSYEQFF
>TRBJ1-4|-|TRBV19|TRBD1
TGTGCCAGTAGAGGGACAGGGGGCCTCAATGAAAAACTGTTTTTT
CASRGTGGLNEKLFF
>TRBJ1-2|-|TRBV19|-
TGTGCCAGTAGTGCCCAGGTGGCAGTAGTTGGGGGCTACACCTTC
CASSAQVAVVGGYTF
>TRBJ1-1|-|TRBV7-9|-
TGTGCCAGCAGCCCCCTCAGAGGCACCCATACTGAAGCTTTCTTT
CASSPLRGTHTEAFF
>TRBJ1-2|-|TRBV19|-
TGTGCCAGTCGGAAGGGAATTTCCGCCCTCTATGGCTACACCTTC
CASRKGISALYGYTF
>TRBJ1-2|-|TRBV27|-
TGTGCCAGCAGTCCGGGCCCTACAGGAGGCTACACCTTC
CASSPGPTGGYTF
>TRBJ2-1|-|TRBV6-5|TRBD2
TGTGCCAGCACCCTAGCGGGCCTTTCCAATGAGCAGTTCTTC
CASTLAGLSNEQFF
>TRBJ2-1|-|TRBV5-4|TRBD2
TGTGCCAGCAGCTTAGGACTAGAATACAATGAGCAGTTCTTC
CASSLGLEYNEQFF
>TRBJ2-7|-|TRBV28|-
TGTGCCAGCAGTCCCGTTGGCTCCTACGAGCAGTACTTC
CASSPVGSYEQYF
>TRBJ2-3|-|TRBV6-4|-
TGTGCCAGCAGTGACTCGGGCAGGGCGACAGATACGCAGTATTTT
CASSDSGRATDTQYF
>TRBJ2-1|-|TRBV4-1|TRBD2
TGCGCCAGCAGCCAAGATTTTGGGACTAGCGGCTACAATGAGCAGTTCTTC
CASSQDFGTSGYNEQFF
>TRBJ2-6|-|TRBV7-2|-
TGTGCCAGCAGCTTAGCCCGGAGCTCTGGGGCCAACGTCCTGACTTTC
CASSLARSSGANVLTF
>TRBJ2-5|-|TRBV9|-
TGTGCCAGCAGCGCCAGGTACCAAGAGACCCAGTACTTC
CASSARYQETQYF
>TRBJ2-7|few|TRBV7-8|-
TGTGCCAGCAGCTCAGCTAGGTGGGGCTACGAGCAGTACTTC
CASSSARWGYEQYF
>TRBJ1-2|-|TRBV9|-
TGTGCCAGCAGCGTAGCAGGGAGTGGCTACACCTTC
CASSVAGSGYTF
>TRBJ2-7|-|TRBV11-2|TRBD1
TGTGCCAGCAACTGGGAACAGGGGCCCTACGAGCAGTACTTC
CASNWEQGPYEQYF
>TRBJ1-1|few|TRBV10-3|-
TGTGCCATCAGTGCGGGGGGAGAGACTGAAGCTTTCTTT
CAISAGGETEAFF
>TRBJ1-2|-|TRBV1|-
TGCACCAGCAGCCAAGAAGGCAGGGGTGGGTATGGCTACACCTTC
CTSSQEGRGGYGYTF
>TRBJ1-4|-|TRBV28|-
TGTGCCAGCAGTTTACATGGGGGTGCTGATGAAAAACTGTTTTTT
CASSLHGGADEKLFF
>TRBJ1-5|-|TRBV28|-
TGTGCCAGCAGTTTAGGGGGGGGAGGCTATAGCAATCAGCCCCAGCATTTT
CASSLGGGGYSNQPQHF
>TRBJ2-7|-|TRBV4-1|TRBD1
TGCGCCAGCAGCCAAGATTTTGGGACAGGCTGGGAGCAGTACTTC
CASSQDFGTGWEQYF
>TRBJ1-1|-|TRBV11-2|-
TGTGCCAGCAGCTTGTTGAGGGTGGGGAACACTGAAGCTTTCTTT
CASSLLRVGNTEAFF
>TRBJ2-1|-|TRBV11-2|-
TGTGCCAGCAGCACCAACCCTCGCTACAATGAGCAGTTCTTC
CASSTNPRYNEQFF
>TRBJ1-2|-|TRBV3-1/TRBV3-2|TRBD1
TGTGCCAGCAGCCTCGGACAGGTTGGCTACACCTTC
CASSLGQVGYTF
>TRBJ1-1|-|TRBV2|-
TGTGCCAGCAGGTACGATCCAGGGGACACTGAAGCTTTCTTT
CASRYDPGDTEAFF
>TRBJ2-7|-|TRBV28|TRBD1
TGTGCCAGCAGTCCCACGGACAGGGCCCACGAGCAGTACTTC
CASSPTDRAHEQYF
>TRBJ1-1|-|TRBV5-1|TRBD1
TGCGCCAGCAGCGCTGGACAGGGGGCTGCCACTGAAGCTTTCTTT
CASSAGQGAATEAFF